This T cell receptor (beta chain) came from a study of T-cell reconstitution after alpha-beta-depleted transplantation in children. During its preparation, the TCRbeta library received unique molecular identifiers. MiXCR, run by TCRdb on the PCR reads, gives a single entry per CDR3 protein. The sample shows about 500,000 distinct CDR3 sequences, approximately 10% of them seen only once. The CDR3 length is 13 residues. The V gene lost 5 bases and the J gene lost 0 bases, with 8 bases spanning the gap. CDR1 is SQVTM and CDR2 is ANQGSEA in the germline V gene. General study findings and limits: Surviving recipient T cells and thymic progenitors accounted for the high day-60 TCRbeta diversity observed in some patients. At one year after transplant, newly produced T cells mostly accounted for T-cell counts and diversity. In patients about two months after transplant, alpha-beta T cells reportedly arose from several hundred expanded graft clones.

As to this clonotype: Its antigen is not known.

The V and J genes are TRBV29-1 and TRBJ1-3, with a weak D call TRBD1 (6 bases). The sample consisted of PBMCs, mostly from graft donor cells, taken 180 days after TCRalphabeta/CD19-depleted stem cell transplant. This sequence originates from a female patient aged 2-15 years who had a stem cell transplant for aplastic anemia, so the T cells may come from the graft donor. The DNA for the CDR3 is TGCAGCGTTTTAGGGGGCTCTGGAAACACCATATATTTT. Its translation: CSVLGGSGNTIYF.